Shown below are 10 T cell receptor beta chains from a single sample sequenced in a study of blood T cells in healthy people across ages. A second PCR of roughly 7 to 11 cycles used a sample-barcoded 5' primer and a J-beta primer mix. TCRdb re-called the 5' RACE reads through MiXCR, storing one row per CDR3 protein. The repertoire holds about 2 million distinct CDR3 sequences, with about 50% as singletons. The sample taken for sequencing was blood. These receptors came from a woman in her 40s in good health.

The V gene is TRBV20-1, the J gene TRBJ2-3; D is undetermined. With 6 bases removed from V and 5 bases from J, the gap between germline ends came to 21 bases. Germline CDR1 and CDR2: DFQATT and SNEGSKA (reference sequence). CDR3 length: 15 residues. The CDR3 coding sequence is TGCAGTGCGGAGCCGAAAAGATGGTCCCAAGATACGCAGTATTTT. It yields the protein CSAEPKRWSQDTQYF.

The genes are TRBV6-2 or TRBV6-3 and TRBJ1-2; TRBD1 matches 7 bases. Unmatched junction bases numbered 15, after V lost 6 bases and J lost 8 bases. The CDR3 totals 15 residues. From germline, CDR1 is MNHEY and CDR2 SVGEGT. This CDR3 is CASRTSGQALGGYTF. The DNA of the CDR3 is TGTGCCAGCAGAACATCCGGACAGGCCCTGGGGGGCTACACCTTC.

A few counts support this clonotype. In DNA form, the CDR3 reads TGTGCCAGCAAGCTCGCTAGCGGGGGAAATGAGCAGTTCTTC. It specifies CASKLASGGNEQFF. V gene TRBV2 combines with J gene TRBJ2-1, with TRBD2 matching over 10 bases. The trim removed 7 bases at V and 7 bases at J, leaving 7 bases unmatched. The germline V gene encodes CDR1 SNHLY and CDR2 FYNNEI. CDR3 length: 14 residues.

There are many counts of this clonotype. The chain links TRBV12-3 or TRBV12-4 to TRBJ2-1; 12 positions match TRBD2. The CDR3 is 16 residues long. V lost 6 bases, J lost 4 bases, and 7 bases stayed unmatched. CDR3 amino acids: CASSLRLAGVYNEQFF. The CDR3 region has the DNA TGTGCCAGCAGCCTTAGACTAGCGGGGGTGTACAATGAGCAGTTCTTC.

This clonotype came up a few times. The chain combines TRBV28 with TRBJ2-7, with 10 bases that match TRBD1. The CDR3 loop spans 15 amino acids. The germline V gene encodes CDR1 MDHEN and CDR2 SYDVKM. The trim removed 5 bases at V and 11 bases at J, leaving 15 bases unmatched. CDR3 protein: CASSRQGATKYGEYF. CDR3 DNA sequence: TGTGCCAGCAGTCGACAGGGGGCAACTAAATACGGGGAGTACTTC.

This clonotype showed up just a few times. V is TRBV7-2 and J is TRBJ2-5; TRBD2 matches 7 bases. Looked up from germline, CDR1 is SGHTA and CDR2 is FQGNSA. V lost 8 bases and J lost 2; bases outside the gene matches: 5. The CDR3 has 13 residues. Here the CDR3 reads CASVSGLQETQYF. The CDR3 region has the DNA TGTGCCAGCGTATCGGGACTACAAGAGACCCAGTACTTC.

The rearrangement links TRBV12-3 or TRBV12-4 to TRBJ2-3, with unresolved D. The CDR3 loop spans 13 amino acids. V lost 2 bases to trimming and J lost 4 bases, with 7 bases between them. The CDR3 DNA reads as TGTGCCAGCAGTTTAATTGGGGCAGATACGCAGTATTTT. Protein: CASSLIGADTQYF.

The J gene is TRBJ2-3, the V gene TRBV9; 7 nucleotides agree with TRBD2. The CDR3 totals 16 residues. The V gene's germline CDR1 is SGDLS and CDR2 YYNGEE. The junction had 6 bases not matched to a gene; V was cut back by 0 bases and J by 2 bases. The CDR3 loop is CASSVEGAGFTDTQYF. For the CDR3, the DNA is TGTGCCAGCAGCGTAGAAGGAGCGGGATTCACAGATACGCAGTATTTT.

This CDR3 is CASSQGGSVANYGYTF. The CDR3 region has the DNA TGCGCCAGCAGCCAAGGGGGGAGCGTAGCTAACTATGGCTACACCTTC. The chain uses TRBV4-3 and TRBJ1-2; TRBD1 is a possible D gene (5 bases). With 1 base removed from V and 0 bases from J, the gap between germline ends came to 12 bases. Germline loops: CDR1 LGHNA, CDR2 YSLEER. CDR3 length: 16 residues.

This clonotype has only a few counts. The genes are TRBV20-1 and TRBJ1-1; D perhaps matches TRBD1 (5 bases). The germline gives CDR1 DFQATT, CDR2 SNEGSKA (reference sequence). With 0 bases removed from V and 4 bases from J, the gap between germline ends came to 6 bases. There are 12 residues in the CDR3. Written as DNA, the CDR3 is TGCAGTGCTAGAGATCAGGGCACTGAAGCTTTCTTT. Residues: CSARDQGTEAFF.